Sequencing of this T cell receptor beta chain was carried out in a study of CD8 T cells in ankylosing spondylitis. This clonotype turned up a few times. Its target is not known. Study-level points and caveats: Significant enrichment of disease-linked clones was reportedly seen in matched ankylosing spondylitis synovial fluid. Seemingly distinctive of ankylosing spondylitis blood was a TCR beta motif formed by eight highly homologous variants.

TCRdb reprocessed the 5' RACE reads via MiXCR and lists one record per CDR3 protein. This sample has more than 150,000 distinct CDR3 sequences, with roughly 13% found just once. Germline values: CDR1 SGHTA, CDR2 FQGNSA. Deletions cut 1 base from V and 1 base from J, with 11 bases between. The CDR3 totals 15 residues. V is TRBV7-2 and J is TRBJ2-7, with a tentative D call TRBD1 (5 bases). Sequenced sample: blood, either unsorted or a sorted T cell fraction (not recorded which). This clonotype originated in a female donor with ankylosing spondylitis or in good health (not recorded which). The CDR3 DNA is TGTGCCAGCAGCTTAGGTTCAGGGATTTCCTACGAGCAGTACTTC. Translated: CASSLGSGISYEQYF.